This T cell receptor beta chain stems from a study of T cell repertoires in cytomegalovirus infection. Study information: CMV infection plus the matching HLA type was flagged by public TCR beta signatures.

TCRdb used MiXCR to reprocess the reads, holding one entry per CDR3 protein. In the table there are a few hundred thousand distinct CDR3 sequences, roughly 22% of which are singletons. This clonotype was observed a few times. V dropped 1 base and J dropped 4; count of bases not matched to a gene: 4. Germline lookup yields CDR1 DFQATT and CDR2 SNEGSKA (reference sequence). This CDR3 has 13 residues. The origin of this receptor is a human donor in good health (CMV status not recorded). Some clones in this sample may be carry-over from other donors' samples. V and J are TRBV20-1 and TRBJ2-7; 7 bases align to TRBD1. The specimen was CD8+ T cells from PBMCs. CDR3 residues: CSARGQGVYEQYF. The CDR3 DNA reads TGCAGTGCTAGAGGGCAGGGGGTTTACGAGCAGTACTTC.